The present T cell receptor (beta chain) was sequenced within a study of PD-1 blockade in mismatch repair-deficient tumors. Study in general: Enrolled about 2013-2016, patients had progressing, pretreated mismatch repair-deficient cancers of about twelve types.

With regard to this clone: No antigen is known for it.

Repertoires were generated with immunoSEQ multiplex PCR, while TCRdb's copy carries only in-frame clones and drops some. The profile covers 100,000 to 150,000 clones, with more than 70% appearing a single time and approximately 10% taken by the ten largest. Every patient had mismatch repair deficiency by PCR or immunohistochemistry. TCRs were sequenced from a few patients responding to pembrolizumab. The study, taken as a whole, reports: Tumor-resident clones, often undetectable pretreatment in blood, expanded then contracted after pembrolizumab.

Germline V gene sequence: CDR1 SGDLS, CDR2 YYNGEE. This CDR3 has 16 amino acids. V was trimmed by 4 bases and J by 5 bases, leaving 19 bases between them. The TCR sequence derives from an adult with mismatch repair-deficient cancer. The sample was peripheral blood, taken approximately 72 weeks after starting pembrolizumab. The chain joins TRBV9 to TRBJ2-1, with D perhaps assigned TRBD1 or TRBD2 (7 bases each). The CDR3: CASSSGGGRLHNEQFF. For the CDR3, the DNA is TGTGCCAGCAGCTCAGGGGGAGGGAGACTCCACAATGAGCAGTTCTTC.